These 25 T cell receptor beta chains came from one sample sequenced in a study of PD-L1 blockade in urothelial cancer. Repertoires were generated with immunoSEQ multiplex PCR, while TCRdb's copy carries only in-frame clones and drops some. The profile covers tens of thousands of clones, with approximately 84% appearing a single time and around 9.6% taken by the ten largest. Material: PBMCs, obtained around atezolizumab (anti-PD-L1) treatment. Receptor source: a man between 65 and 85 years old with urothelial cancer.

V gene TRBV13 combines with J gene TRBJ2-2, with D possibly matching TRBD2 (6 bases). From germline, CDR1 is PRHDT and CDR2 FYEKMQ (reference sequence). Trimming removed 5 bases at V and 6 bases at J, with 19 bases between. The CDR3 has 16 residues. The CDR3 region has the DNA TGTGCCAGCAGCCCTCCTCGTGGGCTAGCGCCCGGGGAGCTGTTTTTT. It is translated as CASSPPRGLAPGELFF.

The J gene is TRBJ2-2, the V gene TRBV5-4; tentatively, D is TRBD2 (5 bases). Trimming shortened V by 4 bases and J by 7 bases, and 17 bases separated the two germline ends. CDR1 SGHNT and CDR2 YYREEE come from the germline V gene (reference sequence). This CDR3 is 15 amino acids long. CDR3 bases: TGTGCCAGCAGCCCTATGTCTAGCCGGCACGGGGAGCTGTTTTTT. Its translation: CASSPMSSRHGELFF.

The chain recombines TRBV5-1 with TRBJ1-1, with D possibly TRBD1 on 5 matching bases. Germline V gene sequence: CDR1 SGHRS, CDR2 YFSETQ. The CDR3 contains 14 residues. V lost 4 bases, J lost 1 base, and 11 bases lay in between. CDR3 bases: TGCGCCAGCAGCCCCCCGACAGCGAACACTGAAGCTTTCTTT. This sequence encodes CASSPPTANTEAFF.

This chain joins TRBV27 and TRBJ1-1; a weak D match, TRBD1 (6 bases). The CDR3 has 13 residues. Germline-derived CDR1 and CDR2 are MNHEY and SMNVEV (reference sequence). V was shortened by 7 bases and J by 7 bases, with 16 bases between the two germline ends. The CDR3 is CASNPSGQYEAFF. CDR3 DNA: TGTGCCAGCAACCCCTCTGGACAGTATGAAGCTTTCTTT.

This chain joins TRBV6-1 and TRBJ1-1; the D gene is possibly TRBD1 (6 bases). Per the germline V gene, CDR1 is MNHNS and CDR2 is SASEGT. The CDR3 is 13 amino acids. V lost 6 bases and J 5 bases, leaving 13 bases between the germline ends. CDR3 region: CASSLQGRTEAFF. For the CDR3, the DNA is TGTGCCAGCAGCCTACAGGGTCGAACTGAAGCTTTCTTT.

This chain joins TRBV19 and TRBJ1-1; the match to TRBD1 covers 8 bases. The CDR3 length is 13 residues. The V gene end was trimmed by 9 bases and the J gene end by 9 bases; junction bases not matched to a gene: 12. Germline V gene data show CDR1 as LNHDA and CDR2 as SQIVND (reference sequence). CDR3 nucleotide sequence: TGTGCCAGCAAGCGGACAGGGCTAACCCAAGCTTTCTTT. Translation gives CASKRTGLTQAFF.

This sequence joins TRBV28 and TRBJ2-4, with a possible D match to TRBD2 (5 bases). Germline V gene data show CDR1 as MDHEN and CDR2 as SYDVKM. Trimming removed 2 bases from V and 8 bases from J, with 7 bases in between. The CDR3 consists of 12 residues. The CDR3, as DNA: TGTGCCAGCAGTTTAAGGCGGGACATTCAGTACTTC. Amino acid sequence: CASSLRRDIQYF.

The gene calls are TRBV7-9 and TRBJ1-3; D not certain. The CDR3 has 16 amino acids. Trimming stripped 5 bases from V and 2 bases from J, with 16 bases between. Germline CDR1 reads SEHNR; CDR2 reads FQNEAQ (reference sequence). The chain's CDR3 is CASSPNRGSTGNTIYF. The CDR3 DNA reads as TGTGCCAGCAGCCCGAACCGCGGGTCCACTGGAAACACCATATATTTT.

This clone was picked up one time. The genes are TRBV14 and TRBJ1-3, with no clear D. Germline lookup yields CDR1 SGHDN and CDR2 FVKESK. CDR3 length: 19 residues. Trimming left V 0 bases short and J 1 base short, with 19 bases between. The CDR3 coding sequence is TGTGCCAGCAGCCAAGATCTCAGGCCACAAGGACTATCTGGAAACACCATATATTTT. It specifies CASSQDLRPQGLSGNTIYF.

This chain joins TRBV5-1 and TRBJ1-1; 9 bases map to TRBD1. The CDR3 runs 15 residues. CDR1 is SGHRS, CDR2 YFSETQ, per germline. The ends lost 2 bases at V and 7 bases at J; junction bases unmatched: 9. DNA of the CDR3: TGCGCCAGCAGCTTATGGGACAGGGAGTATGATGAAGCTTTCTTT. This sequence encodes CASSLWDREYDEAFF.

The rearrangement links TRBV2 to TRBJ2-7; a possible D gene is TRBD1 (6 bases). The V and J ends lost 6 bases and 6 bases respectively, with 15 bases between them. CDR3 length equals 13 residues. Germline V gene data show CDR1 as SNHLY and CDR2 as FYNNEI. The CDR3 nucleotides read TGTGCCAGCAGCCGGGACACATTGAGCGAGCAGTACTTC. Encoded protein: CASSRDTLSEQYF.

The chain combines TRBV5-1 with TRBJ2-7; 14 bases fit TRBD2. The CDR3 covers 19 residues. Germline V gives CDR1 SGHRS, CDR2 YFSETQ. V was clipped by 1 base and J by 1 base; unmatched bases: 10. CDR3 in amino acids: CASSLMTSGRGTGSYEQYF. The CDR3 DNA sequence: TGCGCCAGCAGCTTGATGACTAGCGGGAGGGGGACGGGTTCCTACGAGCAGTACTTC.

The J gene is TRBJ2-2, the V gene TRBV9, with TRBD2 matching 7 bases. The CDR3 is made up of 15 amino acids. CDR1 is SGDLS, CDR2 YYNGEE, per germline. J gave up 5 bases and V 0 bases, and 4 bases lay outside the gene matches. The CDR3 region is CASSVAQGGTGELFF. CDR3 coding DNA: TGTGCCAGCAGCGTAGCGCAGGGAGGGACCGGGGAGCTGTTTTTT. Filled out from reference TRBV9 and TRBJ2-2, the complete variable domain reads DSGVTQTPKHLITATGQRVTLRCSPRSGDLSVYWYQQSLDQGLQFLIQYYNGEERAKGNILERFSAQQFPDLHSELNLSSLELGDSALYFCASSVAQGGTGELFFGEGSRLTVL.

V usage is TRBV7-2 and J usage is TRBJ1-2; D unresolved. The CDR3 extends over 12 amino acids. V lost 2 bases, J lost 6 bases, and 7 bases lay in between. Germline V CDR1 and CDR2: SGHTA, FQGNSA. For the CDR3, the DNA is TGTGCCAGCAGCTTATCGCGGGATGGCTACACCTTC. This gives the protein CASSLSRDGYTF.

A single count supports this clone. The chain joins TRBV5-6 to TRBJ2-7; possibly TRBD2 for D (6 bases). CDR1 and CDR2 from the germline V gene are SGHDT and YYEEEE. Trimming took off 2 bases at V and 2 bases at J, with 17 bases between the two ends. The CDR3 has 16 amino acids. The CDR3: CASSFGGVMGTYEQYF. CDR3 nucleotide sequence: TGTGCCAGCAGCTTCGGAGGGGTTATGGGTACCTACGAGCAGTACTTC.

This chain joins TRBV27 and TRBJ1-2; 7 bases are shared with TRBD1. This CDR3 is built from 16 residues. J lost 6 bases, V lost 2 bases, and 12 bases had no gene match. CDR1 MNHEY and CDR2 SMNVEV come from the germline V gene (reference sequence). CDR3 loop: CASSLGTTGTGNGYTF. The CDR3 DNA follows: TGTGCCAGCAGTTTAGGAACGACAGGGACTGGAAATGGCTACACCTTC.

V usage is TRBV10-3 and J usage is TRBJ2-5; maybe TRBD1 (7 bases). V was shortened by 2 bases and J by 5 bases, with 18 bases between the two germline ends. This CDR3 contains 16 residues. CDR1 and CDR2 (germline): ENHRY, SYGVKD. CDR3 residues: CAISEGAGGSRETQYF. In nucleotides, the CDR3 is TGTGCCATCAGTGAGGGTGCAGGGGGGTCGCGGGAGACCCAGTACTTC.

This clone was seen more than once but under ten times. The V call is TRBV7-9, the J call TRBJ2-3; 10 bases match TRBD2. Germline assignment: CDR1 SEHNR and CDR2 FQNEAQ (reference sequence). CDR3 length equals 16 residues. Trimming cost V 2 bases and J 2 bases; bases outside gene matches: 4. The CDR3 protein is CASSLQLAGTTDTQYF. CDR3 nucleotide sequence: TGTGCCAGCAGCTTACAACTAGCGGGAACCACAGATACGCAGTATTTT. Based on the CDR3 plus reference TRBV7-9 and TRBJ2-3, the full variable domain is DTGVSQNPRHKITKRGQNVTFRCDPISEHNRLYWYRQTLGQGPEFLTYFQNEAQLEKSRLLSDRFSAERPKGSFSTLEIQRTEQGDSAMYLCASSLQLAGTTDTQYFGPGTRLTVL.

The gene calls are TRBV12-5 and TRBJ2-7, with a weak D call TRBD2 (5 bases). Trimming removed 1 base from V and 0 bases from J, with 10 bases in between. The germline V gene has CDR1 LGHNT and CDR2 FRNRAP. The CDR3 loop spans 15 amino acids. CDR3 DNA sequence: TGTGCTAGTGGTTTGGAGGCGGGCCACTCCTACGAGCAGTACTTC. Protein: CASGLEAGHSYEQYF.

The genes are TRBV5-1 and TRBJ2-7, with 12 positions matching TRBD1. The V gene end was trimmed by 2 bases and the J gene end by 5 bases; junction bases not matched to a gene: 8. The CDR3 covers 16 residues. Germline CDR1 and CDR2: SGHRS and YFSETQ. For the CDR3, the DNA is TGCGCCAGCAGCTTAGCCGGGACAGGGGGCTACCACGAGCAGTACTTC. Translated, it gives CASSLAGTGGYHEQYF.

This clone was seen just once. The chain joins TRBV28 to TRBJ2-7, with 8 bases matching TRBD1. The CDR3 covers 13 residues. Germline V gene lookup returns CDR1 MDHEN and CDR2 SYDVKM. The trim removed 7 bases at V and 2 bases at J, leaving 4 bases unmatched. The CDR3 coding sequence is TGTGCCAGCAAAACAGGGGGTCCCTACGAGCAGTACTTC. Its translation: CASKTGGPYEQYF.

This rearrangement joins TRBV19 to TRBJ1-5; D gene ambiguous. Between the trimmed V and J ends, which lost 2 bases and 0 bases, there was a span of 8 bases. The length of the CDR3 is 15 residues. Germline CDR1 is LNHDA and CDR2 is SQIVND (reference sequence). CDR3 sequence reads: CASSIPQNSNQPQHF. CDR3 nucleotides: TGTGCCAGTAGTATACCCCAGAATAGCAATCAGCCCCAGCATTTT.

This chain links TRBV6-5 with TRBJ2-1, with 10 bases that match TRBD2. The J segment lost 4 bases and the V segment lost 5 bases, leaving 5 bases of the junction unmatched. Germline V gives CDR1 MNHEY, CDR2 SVGAGI. The CDR3 covers 15 residues. The DNA for the CDR3 is TGTGCCAGCAGTCCACTAGCGGGAAGGTACAATGAGCAGTTCTTC. Protein product: CASSPLAGRYNEQFF.

The rearrangement joins TRBV6-5 to TRBJ2-7, with D possibly matching TRBD1 (6 bases). Germline CDR1 MNHEY, CDR2 SVGAGI. Trimming left V 2 bases short and J 3 bases short, with 8 bases between. CDR3 size: 13 residues. For the CDR3, the DNA is TGTGCCAGCAGTTACGGACAGTACTACGAGCAGTACTTC. The encoded protein is CASSYGQYYEQYF.

The gene calls are TRBV28 and TRBJ2-7; 9 nucleotides match TRBD1. The germline CDR1 and CDR2 sequences are MDHEN and SYDVKM. With 6 bases clipped from V and 1 base from J, the junction kept 4 bases outside the gene matches. The CDR3 consists of 14 residues. CDR3 in amino acids: CASRLDRGSYEQYF. CDR3 DNA sequence: TGTGCCAGCAGGCTTGACAGGGGGTCCTACGAGCAGTACTTC.